This TCR beta chain is from a study of cytomegalovirus exposure and HLA in healthy donors. As concerns this clone: One junction end disagrees with the germline gene, perhaps due to a read error.

The assay was immunoSEQ multiplex PCR, and TCRdb's table has in-frame clones only and misses some. The sample has 95,000 to 150,000 clones; 89% are singletons. The CDR3 has 15 residues. Per germline, CDR1 LNHDA and CDR2 SQIVND (reference sequence). Specimen: PBMCs. The chain recombines TRBV19 with TRBJ2-6; no firm D call. This sequence was found in a woman aged 18-29 years in good health and CMV-seronegative. CDR3 protein: CASNIESSGANVLTF. DNA for the CDR3: TGTGCCAGTAATATAGAGAGCTCTGGGGCCAACGTCCTGACTTTC.